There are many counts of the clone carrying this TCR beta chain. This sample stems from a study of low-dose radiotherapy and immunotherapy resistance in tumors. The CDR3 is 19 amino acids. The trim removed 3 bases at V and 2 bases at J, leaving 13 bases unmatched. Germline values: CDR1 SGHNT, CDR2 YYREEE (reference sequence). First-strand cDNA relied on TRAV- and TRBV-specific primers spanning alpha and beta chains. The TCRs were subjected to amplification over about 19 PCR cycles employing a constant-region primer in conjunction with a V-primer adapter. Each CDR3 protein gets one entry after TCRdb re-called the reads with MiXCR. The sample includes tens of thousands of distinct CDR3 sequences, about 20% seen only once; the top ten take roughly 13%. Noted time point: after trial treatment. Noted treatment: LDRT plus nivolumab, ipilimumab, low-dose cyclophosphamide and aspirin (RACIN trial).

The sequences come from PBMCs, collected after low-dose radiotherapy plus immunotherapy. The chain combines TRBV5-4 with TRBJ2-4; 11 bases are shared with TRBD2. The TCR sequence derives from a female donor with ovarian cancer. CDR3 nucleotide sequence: TGTGCCAGCAGCTCACCCCCTAGCGGGGGGTTGAGGACCAAAAACATTCAGTACTTC. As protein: CASSSPPSGGLRTKNIQYF.